This T cell receptor beta chain is from a study of CD4 T cell repertoires in COVID-19 (dated by TCRdb to the early 2020s). Regarding the study in general: To analyze cross-reactivity, CFSE-low cells were expanded with IL-2 for under 13 days and then labeled again and restimulated with spike proteins from other coronaviruses. In three recovered individuals, the researchers analyzed the TCR Vbeta repertoire of SARS-CoV-2-reactive T cells at the subset level. Naturally processed CD4+ T cell responses to SARS-CoV-2 spike and nucleoprotein were characterized in COVID-19-recovered individuals, and clonal composition was assessed by TCR Vbeta sequencing. Broad study findings and their caveats: Several of the most expanded SARS-CoV-2-reactive clonotypes were shared between two or all three memory subsets, suggesting intraclonal diversification. Between about 6.5 and 27% of SARS-CoV-2 clonotypes were also found in SARS-CoV and/or HKU1 spike-stimulated secondary cultures, consistent with cross-reactivity.

Per the publication, the time point label means: sample from a COVID-19-recovered individual after infection. Patients who had recovered from mild-to-severe COVID-19 served as donors. Memory T cell samples that were not cultured went straight to sequencing right after ex vivo isolation. CD4+ total memory, central memory, effector memory and circulating T follicular helper cells were isolated from peripheral blood mononuclear cells. On this clone: Its antigen is unknown. Base quality data are lacking; no much larger clone is found one base away.

Unmatched junction bases come to 10, with V trimmed by 5 bases and J by 9 bases. CDR1 is given as SGHTA and CDR2 as FQGNSA, both from the germline V gene. The CDR3 runs 16 residues from the cysteine to the phenylalanine. Just the 48-base CDR3 DNA is kept, in frame starting at base 1. Library method: the immunoSEQ multiplex PCR assay. The paper's data handling went like this. The Chao-Jaccard similarity index and counts of shared clonotypes were used to quantify repertoire overlap between subsets. TCRdb's version of the immuneACCESS table is confined to in-frame rearrangements and falls short of the full clone set. An unresolved V gene accounts for under half of the shortfall where checked; the remainder is of unknown origin. The V and J calls and clone size were taken over from that table, and D and trimming were inferred from the DNA. The sample table records about 75,000 clones; about 83% of these occur just once. The top ten clones comprise roughly 0.6% of the sample.

This chain is built from TRBV7-2 and TRBJ2-1; the junction holds 13 bases that match TRBD2. The sequence derives from a human donor who had COVID-19. The starting material was CD4+ T cells from peripheral blood, obtained after recovery from COVID-19. The bases read TGTGCCAGCAGCGCAGACGGACTAGCGGGAGTAGGTGAGCAGTTCTTC. Its protein product is CASSADGLAGVGEQFF.